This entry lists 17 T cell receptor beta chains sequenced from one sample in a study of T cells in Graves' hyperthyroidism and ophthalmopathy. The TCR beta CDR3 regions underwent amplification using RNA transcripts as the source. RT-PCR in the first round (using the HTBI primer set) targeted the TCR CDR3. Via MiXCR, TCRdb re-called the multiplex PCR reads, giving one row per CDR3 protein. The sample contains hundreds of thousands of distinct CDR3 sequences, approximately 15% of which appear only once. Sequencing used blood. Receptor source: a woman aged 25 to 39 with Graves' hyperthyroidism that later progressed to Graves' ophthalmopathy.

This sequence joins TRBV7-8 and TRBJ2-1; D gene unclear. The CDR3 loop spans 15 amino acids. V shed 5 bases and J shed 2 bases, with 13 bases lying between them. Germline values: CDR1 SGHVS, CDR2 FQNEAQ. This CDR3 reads CASSPTLSTYNEQFF. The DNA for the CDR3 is TGTGCCAGCAGCCCCACATTATCTACCTACAATGAGCAGTTCTTC.

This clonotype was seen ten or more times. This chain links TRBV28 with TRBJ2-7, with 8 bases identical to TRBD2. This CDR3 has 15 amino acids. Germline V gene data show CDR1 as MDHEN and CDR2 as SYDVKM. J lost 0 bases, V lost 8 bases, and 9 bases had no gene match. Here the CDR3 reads CASEGAGTSSYEQYF. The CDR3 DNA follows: TGTGCCAGCGAAGGGGCCGGGACTAGCTCCTACGAGCAGTACTTC.

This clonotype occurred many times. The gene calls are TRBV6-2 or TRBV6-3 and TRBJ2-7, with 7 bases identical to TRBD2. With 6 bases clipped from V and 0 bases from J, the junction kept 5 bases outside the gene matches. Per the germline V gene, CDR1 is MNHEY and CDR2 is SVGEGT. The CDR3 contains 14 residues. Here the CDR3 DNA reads TGTGCCAGCAGAACGGGAGGCGGCTCCTACGAGCAGTACTTC. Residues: CASRTGGGSYEQYF.

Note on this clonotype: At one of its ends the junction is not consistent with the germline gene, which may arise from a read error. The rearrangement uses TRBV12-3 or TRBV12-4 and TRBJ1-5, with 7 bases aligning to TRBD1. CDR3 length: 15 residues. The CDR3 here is CAGSLQGTEWQPQHF. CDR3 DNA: TGTGCCGGCAGTTTACAGGGGACCGAATGGCAGCCCCAGCATTTT.

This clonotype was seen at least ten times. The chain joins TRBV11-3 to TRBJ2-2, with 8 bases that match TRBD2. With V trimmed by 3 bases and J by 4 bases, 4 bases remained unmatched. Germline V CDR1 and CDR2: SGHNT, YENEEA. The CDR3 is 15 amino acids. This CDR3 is CASSFPGRATGELFF. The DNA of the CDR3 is TGTGCCAGCAGCTTTCCCGGGAGGGCCACCGGGGAGCTGTTTTTT. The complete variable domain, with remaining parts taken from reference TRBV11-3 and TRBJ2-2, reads EAGVVQSPRYKIIEKKQPVAFWCNPISGHNTLYWYLQNLGQGPELLIRYENEEAVDDSQLPKDRFSAERLKGVDSTLKIQPAELGDSAVYLCASSFPGRATGELFFGEGSRLTVL.

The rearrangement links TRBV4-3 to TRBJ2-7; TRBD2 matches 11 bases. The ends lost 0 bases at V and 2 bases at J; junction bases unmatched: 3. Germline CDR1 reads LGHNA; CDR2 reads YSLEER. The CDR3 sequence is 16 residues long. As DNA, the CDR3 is TGCGCCAGCAGCCAAGAAAAGACTAGCGGGACCTACGAGCAGTACTTC. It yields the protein CASSQEKTSGTYEQYF.

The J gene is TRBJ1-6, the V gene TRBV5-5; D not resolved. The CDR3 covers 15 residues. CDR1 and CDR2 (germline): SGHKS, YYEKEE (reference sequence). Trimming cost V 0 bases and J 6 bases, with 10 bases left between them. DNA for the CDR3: TGTGCCAGCAGCTTGGGAAGTCTAGCTAATTCACCCCTCCACTTT. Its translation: CASSLGSLANSPLHF.

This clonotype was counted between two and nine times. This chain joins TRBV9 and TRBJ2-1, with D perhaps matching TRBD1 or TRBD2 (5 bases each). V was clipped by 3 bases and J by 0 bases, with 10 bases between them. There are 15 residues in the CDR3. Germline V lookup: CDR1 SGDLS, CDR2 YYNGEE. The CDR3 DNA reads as TGTGCCAGCAGCGAGGGACCCCCCTCCTACAATGAGCAGTTCTTC. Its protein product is CASSEGPPSYNEQFF.

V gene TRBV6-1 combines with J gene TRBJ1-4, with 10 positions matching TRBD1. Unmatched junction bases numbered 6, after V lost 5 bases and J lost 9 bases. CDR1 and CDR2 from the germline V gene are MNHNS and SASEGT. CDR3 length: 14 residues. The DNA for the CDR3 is TGTGCCAGCAGTACGCCGGGACAGGGGAAAAAACTGTTTTTT. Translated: CASSTPGQGKKLFF.

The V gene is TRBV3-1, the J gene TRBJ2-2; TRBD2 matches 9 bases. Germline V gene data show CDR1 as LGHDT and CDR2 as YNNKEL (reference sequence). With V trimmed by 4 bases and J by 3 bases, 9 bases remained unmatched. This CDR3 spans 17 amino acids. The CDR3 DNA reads TGTGCCAGCAGCCTTTTTAGCGGGGGCGCGGACACCGGGGAGCTGTTTTTT. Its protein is CASSLFSGGADTGELFF.

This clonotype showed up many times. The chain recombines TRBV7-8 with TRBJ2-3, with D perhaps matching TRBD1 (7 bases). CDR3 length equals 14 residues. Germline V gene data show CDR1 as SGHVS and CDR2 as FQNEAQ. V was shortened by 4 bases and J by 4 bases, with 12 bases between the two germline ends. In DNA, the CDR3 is TGTGCCAGCAGCTCAGGGGGGATTTCAGATACGCAGTATTTT. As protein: CASSSGGISDTQYF. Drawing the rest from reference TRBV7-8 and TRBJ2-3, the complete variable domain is GAGVSQSPRYKVAKRGQDVALRCDPISGHVSLFWYQQALGQGPEFLTYFQNEAQLDKSGLPSDRFFAERPEGSVSTLKIQRTQQEDSAVYLCASSSGGISDTQYFGPGTRLTVL.

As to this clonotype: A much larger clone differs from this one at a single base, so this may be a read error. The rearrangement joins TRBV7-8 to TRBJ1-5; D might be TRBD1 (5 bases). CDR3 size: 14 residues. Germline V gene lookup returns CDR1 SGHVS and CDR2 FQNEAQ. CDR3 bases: TGTGCCAGCAGCTTAGGGGCAGGGCTCCAGCCCCGGCATTTT. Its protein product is CASSLGAGLQPRHF.

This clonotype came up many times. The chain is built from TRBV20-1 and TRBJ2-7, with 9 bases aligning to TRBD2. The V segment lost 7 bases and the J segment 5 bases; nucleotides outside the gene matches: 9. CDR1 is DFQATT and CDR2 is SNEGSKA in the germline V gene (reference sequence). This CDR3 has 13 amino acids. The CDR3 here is CSVSGRSVNEQYF. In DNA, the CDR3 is TGCAGTGTGAGCGGGAGGTCCGTGAACGAGCAGTACTTC.

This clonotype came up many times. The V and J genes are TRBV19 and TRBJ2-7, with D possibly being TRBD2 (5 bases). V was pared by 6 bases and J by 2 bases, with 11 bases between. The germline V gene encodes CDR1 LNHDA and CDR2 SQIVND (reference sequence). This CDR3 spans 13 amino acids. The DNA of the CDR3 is TGTGCCAGTAGCGAACGGGAAGCCTACGAGCAGTACTTC. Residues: CASSEREAYEQYF.

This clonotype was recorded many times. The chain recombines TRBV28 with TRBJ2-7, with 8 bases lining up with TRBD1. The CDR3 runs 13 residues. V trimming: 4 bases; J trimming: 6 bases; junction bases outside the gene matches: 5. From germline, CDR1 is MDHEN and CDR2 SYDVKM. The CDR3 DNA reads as TGTGCCAGCAGTTCGGGACAGGCGGTCGAGCAGTACTTC. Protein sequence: CASSSGQAVEQYF.

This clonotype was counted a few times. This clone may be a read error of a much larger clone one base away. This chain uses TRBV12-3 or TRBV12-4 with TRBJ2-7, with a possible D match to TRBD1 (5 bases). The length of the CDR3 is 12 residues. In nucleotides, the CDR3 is TGTGCCGGCAGTTTGGACATCTACGAGCAGTACTTC. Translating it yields CAGSLDIYEQYF.

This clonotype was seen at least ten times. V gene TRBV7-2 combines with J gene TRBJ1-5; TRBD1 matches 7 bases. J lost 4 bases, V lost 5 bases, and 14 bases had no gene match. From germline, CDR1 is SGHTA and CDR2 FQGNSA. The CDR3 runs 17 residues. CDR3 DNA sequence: TGTGCCAGCAGCCTGCCCGACAGGGTTATAGGAAATCAGCCCCAGCATTTT. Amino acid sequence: CASSLPDRVIGNQPQHF.